Listed here are 21 T cell receptor beta chains from one sample, sequenced in a study of HIV-infected children after antiretroviral therapy interruption. Treatment reported: PENTA 11 planned treatment interruption arm or continuous ART arm. A 3' RACE protocol on RNA, with unique molecular identifiers, produced the TCR library. TCRdb reanalysed the 3' RACE reads using MiXCR and keeps one entry per CDR3 protein. The sample contains 70,000 to 90,000 distinct CDR3 sequences, approximately 6.9% of which appear only once. Source: CD45RA+ CD4+ T cells from PBMCs, pooled from several time points, taken from a donor given antiretroviral therapy, either interrupted or continuous. The subset was: naive CD4+ CD45RA+ CD45RO- T cells. Receptors were obtained from a pool of human donors with HIV.

This clonotype was counted many times. The rearrangement joins TRBV11-2 to TRBJ1-4, with D unclear. The germline V and J ends were trimmed by 0 bases and 10 bases, with 12 bases remaining between them. This CDR3 has 14 amino acids. Per germline, CDR1 SGHAT and CDR2 FQNNGV. CDR3 in amino acids: CASSLDKGRVKLFF. DNA of the CDR3: TGTGCCAGCAGCTTAGACAAGGGAAGGGTAAAACTGTTTTTT.

In its sample, this clonotype was seen a few times. The chain carries TRBV7-9 and TRBJ1-4, with D possibly being TRBD1 (6 bases). This CDR3 has 14 amino acids. Deletions cut 5 bases from V and 3 bases from J, with 10 bases between. Germline values: CDR1 SEHNR, CDR2 FQNEAQ (reference sequence). The CDR3 protein is CASSQGNPNEKLFF. CDR3 nucleotides: TGTGCCAGCAGCCAGGGGAATCCTAATGAAAAACTGTTTTTT.

CDR3 in amino acids: CASRNPGGQGGTGELFF. CDR3 sequence (DNA): TGTGCCAGCAGGAACCCCGGGGGACAGGGTGGCACCGGGGAGCTGTTTTTT. V is TRBV6-1 and J is TRBJ2-2, with 9 bases lining up with TRBD1. CDR1 and CDR2 from the germline V gene are MNHNS and SASEGT. V trimming: 6 bases; J trimming: 4 bases; junction bases outside the gene matches: 12. The CDR3 is 17 amino acids.

This clonotype was recorded many times. The germline gene is not matched at one end of the junction; a read error may be the cause. V usage is TRBV7-7 and J usage is TRBJ1-1; D possibly corresponds to TRBD1 (6 bases). Germline assignment: CDR1 SSHAT and CDR2 FNYEAQ (reference sequence). The CDR3 is 16 residues long. The CDR3 nucleotides are TGTGCTAGCAGCTTTAAAACTACAGGGACTGGCACTGAAGCTTTCTTT. Translated: CASSFKTTGTGTEAFF.

This clonotype has only a few counts. The CDR3 sequence: CASSLGDRTEAFF. The CDR3 coding sequence is TGCGCCAGCAGCTTGGGGGACAGGACTGAAGCTTTCTTT. V gene TRBV5-1 combines with J gene TRBJ1-1, with 8 bases lining up with TRBD1. In germline, CDR1 is SGHRS, CDR2 YFSETQ. There are 13 residues in the CDR3. Trimming removed 0 bases from V and 5 bases from J; junction bases left unmatched: 0.

This clonotype was found a few times. The genes are TRBV6-5 and TRBJ2-7; 8 bases line up with TRBD1. CDR3 length: 14 residues. From germline, CDR1 is MNHEY and CDR2 SVGAGI. Unmatched junction bases numbered 5, after V lost 7 bases and J lost 0 bases. In DNA, the CDR3 is TGTGCCAGCACTCGGGACAGGAGCTCCTACGAGCAGTACTTC. Translation gives CASTRDRSSYEQYF.

This clonotype was seen many times. The rearrangement links TRBV3-1 to TRBJ1-4; 7 bases are shared with TRBD1. The germline V gene has CDR1 LGHDT and CDR2 YNNKEL (reference sequence). The J segment lost 3 bases and the V segment lost 2 bases, leaving 3 bases of the junction unmatched. The CDR3 consists of 15 residues. CDR3 nucleotide sequence: TGTGCCAGCAGCCAAAGACAGGGTCCTAATGAAAAACTGTTTTTT. Protein sequence: CASSQRQGPNEKLFF.

This clonotype was counted at least ten times. The chain carries TRBV5-5 and TRBJ2-4; D is tentatively TRBD1 or TRBD2 (5 bases each). Germline V gene data show CDR1 as SGHKS and CDR2 as YYEKEE (reference sequence). This CDR3 is built from 15 residues. The V and J ends lost 3 bases and 4 bases respectively, with 14 bases between them. In DNA, the CDR3 is TGTGCCAGCAGCTCCCTCTGGGACCCAAAAAACATTCAGTACTTC. This codes for CASSSLWDPKNIQYF.

This clonotype appeared many times. J is TRBJ2-1 and V is TRBV3-1; either TRBD1 or TRBD2 may fit D (6 bases each). Germline V gives CDR1 LGHDT, CDR2 YNNKEL (reference sequence). CDR3 length equals 15 residues. V was trimmed by 0 bases and J by 4 bases, leaving 10 bases between them. CDR3 in amino acids: CASSQDRGQYNEQFF. Written as DNA, the CDR3 is TGTGCCAGCAGCCAAGATCGGGGGCAATACAATGAGCAGTTCTTC.

In its sample, this clonotype was seen many times. V and J are TRBV10-3 and TRBJ2-7; 7 bases match TRBD2. This CDR3 is 13 amino acids long. In germline, CDR1 is ENHRY, CDR2 SYGVKD. With V trimmed by 8 bases and J by 3 bases, 7 bases remained unmatched. Here the CDR3 DNA reads TGTGCCATCTGGGACCGGGGGGTCTACGAGCAGTACTTC. It specifies CAIWDRGVYEQYF.

This clonotype was recorded many times. J is TRBJ1-1 and V is TRBV5-6; tentative D call: TRBD1 (5 bases). Per the germline V gene, CDR1 is SGHDT and CDR2 is YYEEEE. The ends were cut back, 0 bases at V and 3 bases at J, with 6 bases in the middle. The CDR3 consists of 13 residues. The CDR3 sequence: CASSLAGYTEAFF. DNA of the CDR3: TGTGCCAGCAGCTTGGCAGGGTACACTGAAGCTTTCTTT.

The sample holds many counts of this clonotype. The J gene is TRBJ2-7, the V gene TRBV6-1, with D perhaps assigned TRBD1 or TRBD2 (5 bases each). Germline V lookup: CDR1 MNHNS, CDR2 SASEGT. Deletions cut 4 bases from V and 12 bases from J, with 19 bases between. The CDR3 is made up of 13 amino acids. This chain's CDR3 is CASSAPGRGIWYF. CDR3 bases: TGTGCCAGCAGTGCCCCGGGACGGGGCATTTGGTACTTC.

This clonotype was observed a handful of times. The gene calls are TRBV5-1 and TRBJ2-1; 8 bases match TRBD1. The V gene end was trimmed by 4 bases and the J gene end by 1 base; junction bases not matched to a gene: 4. The CDR3 has 15 amino acids. Per the germline V gene, CDR1 is SGHRS and CDR2 is YFSETQ. The CDR3 DNA sequence: TGCGCCAGCAGCGCAGGGACAGGTTCCTACAATGAGCAGTTCTTC. This sequence encodes CASSAGTGSYNEQFF.

This clonotype appeared many times. The chain has TRBV6-5 and TRBJ2-1, with 10 nucleotides matching TRBD2. Germline lookup yields CDR1 MNHEY and CDR2 SVGAGI. The CDR3 is made up of 16 amino acids. The ends lost 0 bases at V and 4 bases at J; junction bases unmatched: 3. CDR3 sequence reads: CASSYSTSGLYNEQFF. The CDR3 DNA sequence: TGTGCCAGCAGTTACTCGACTAGCGGGCTTTACAATGAGCAGTTCTTC.

This clonotype showed up many times. The chain recombines TRBV18 with TRBJ1-1, with D perhaps matching TRBD1 (6 bases). This CDR3 is built from 14 residues. Trimming removed 4 bases from V and 1 base from J, with 10 bases in between. Germline CDR1 KGHSH, CDR2 LQKENI. The CDR3 nucleotides are TGTGCCAGCTCACTTGGACAGCCGAACACTGAAGCTTTCTTT. Its protein is CASSLGQPNTEAFF.

This clonotype has at least ten counts. CDR3 DNA sequence: TGTGCCAGCAGTGCCAAACAGGAATCACCCCTCCACTTT. Its translation: CASSAKQESPLHF. The chain has TRBV6-1 and TRBJ1-6; possibly TRBD1 for D (5 bases). The CDR3 totals 13 residues. V lost 4 bases to trimming and J lost 10 bases, with 11 bases between them. Germline V gene sequence: CDR1 MNHNS, CDR2 SASEGT.

This clonotype was detected only a few times. This sequence joins TRBV18 and TRBJ1-3, with unresolved D. V lost 3 bases and J 0 bases, leaving 12 bases between the germline ends. The CDR3 is 16 amino acids. CDR1 and CDR2 from the germline V gene are KGHSH and LQKENI. CDR3 protein: CASSPRTSYSGNTIYF. The DNA for the CDR3 is TGTGCCAGCTCACCGAGAACCAGCTACTCTGGAAACACCATATATTTT.

This clonotype was seen at least ten times. V and J are TRBV6-4 and TRBJ1-1; D is unresolved. The ends were cut back, 6 bases at V and 0 bases at J, with 8 bases in the middle. The CDR3 loop spans 13 amino acids. The germline V gene encodes CDR1 MRHNA and CDR2 SNTAGT. The CDR3 reads CASSVSLNTEAFF. The CDR3 DNA sequence: TGTGCCAGCAGCGTCAGTCTGAACACTGAAGCTTTCTTT.

In its sample, this clonotype was seen a few times. V and J are TRBV4-2 and TRBJ2-7; D is uncertain. The germline CDR1 and CDR2 sequences are LGHNA and YNFKEQ. V lost 8 bases and J lost 7, with 24 bases in between. The CDR3 extends over 15 amino acids. The CDR3 here is CASGRRSSQGGEQYF. In nucleotides, the CDR3 is TGTGCCAGCGGCCGCCGGAGCTCCCAAGGTGGAGAGCAGTACTTC.

This CDR3 reads CASGVQGSSEKLFF. The CDR3, as DNA: TGTGCTAGTGGGGTACAGGGATCTAGTGAAAAACTGTTTTTT. The V call is TRBV12-5, the J call TRBJ1-4; TRBD1 might be the D (6 bases). The CDR3 is made up of 14 amino acids. In germline, CDR1 is LGHNT, CDR2 FRNRAP. V dropped 6 bases and J dropped 7 bases, with 15 bases sitting between them.

This clonotype appeared many times. The DNA for the CDR3 is TGCGCCAGCAGCCCGCCTCTCGGGTCCTACGAGCAGTACTTC. Its protein product is CASSPPLGSYEQYF. The V gene is TRBV4-1, the J gene TRBJ2-7, with D unclear. CDR3 length equals 14 residues. Per germline, CDR1 MGHRA and CDR2 YSYEKL. Trimming stripped 4 bases from V and 1 base from J, with 11 bases between.